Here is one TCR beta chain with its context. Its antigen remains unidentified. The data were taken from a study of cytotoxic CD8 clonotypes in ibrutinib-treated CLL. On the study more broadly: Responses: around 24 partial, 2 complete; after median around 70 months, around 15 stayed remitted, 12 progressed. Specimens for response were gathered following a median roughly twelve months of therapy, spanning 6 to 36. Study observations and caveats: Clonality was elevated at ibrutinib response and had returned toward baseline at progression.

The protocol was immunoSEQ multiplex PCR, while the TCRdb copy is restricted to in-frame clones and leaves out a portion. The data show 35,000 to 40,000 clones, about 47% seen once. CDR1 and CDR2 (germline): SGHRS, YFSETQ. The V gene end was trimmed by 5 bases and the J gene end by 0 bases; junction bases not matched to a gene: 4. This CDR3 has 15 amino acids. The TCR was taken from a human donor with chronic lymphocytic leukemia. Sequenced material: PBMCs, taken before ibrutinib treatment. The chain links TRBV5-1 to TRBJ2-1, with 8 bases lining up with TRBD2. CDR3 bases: TGCGCCAGCAGTGGGGCGGGGGGCTCCTACAATGAGCAGTTCTTC. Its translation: CASSGAGGSYNEQFF.